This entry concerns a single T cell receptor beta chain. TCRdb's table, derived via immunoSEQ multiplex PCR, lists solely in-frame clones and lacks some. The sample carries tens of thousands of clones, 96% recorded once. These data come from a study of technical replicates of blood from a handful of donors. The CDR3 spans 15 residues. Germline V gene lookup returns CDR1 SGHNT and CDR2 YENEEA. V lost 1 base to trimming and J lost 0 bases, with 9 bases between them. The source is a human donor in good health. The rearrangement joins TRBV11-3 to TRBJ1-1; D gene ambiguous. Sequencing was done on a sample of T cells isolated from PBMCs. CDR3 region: CASSLAPSLNTEAFF. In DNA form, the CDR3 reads TGTGCCAGCAGCTTAGCTCCCAGTTTGAACACTGAAGCTTTCTTT.